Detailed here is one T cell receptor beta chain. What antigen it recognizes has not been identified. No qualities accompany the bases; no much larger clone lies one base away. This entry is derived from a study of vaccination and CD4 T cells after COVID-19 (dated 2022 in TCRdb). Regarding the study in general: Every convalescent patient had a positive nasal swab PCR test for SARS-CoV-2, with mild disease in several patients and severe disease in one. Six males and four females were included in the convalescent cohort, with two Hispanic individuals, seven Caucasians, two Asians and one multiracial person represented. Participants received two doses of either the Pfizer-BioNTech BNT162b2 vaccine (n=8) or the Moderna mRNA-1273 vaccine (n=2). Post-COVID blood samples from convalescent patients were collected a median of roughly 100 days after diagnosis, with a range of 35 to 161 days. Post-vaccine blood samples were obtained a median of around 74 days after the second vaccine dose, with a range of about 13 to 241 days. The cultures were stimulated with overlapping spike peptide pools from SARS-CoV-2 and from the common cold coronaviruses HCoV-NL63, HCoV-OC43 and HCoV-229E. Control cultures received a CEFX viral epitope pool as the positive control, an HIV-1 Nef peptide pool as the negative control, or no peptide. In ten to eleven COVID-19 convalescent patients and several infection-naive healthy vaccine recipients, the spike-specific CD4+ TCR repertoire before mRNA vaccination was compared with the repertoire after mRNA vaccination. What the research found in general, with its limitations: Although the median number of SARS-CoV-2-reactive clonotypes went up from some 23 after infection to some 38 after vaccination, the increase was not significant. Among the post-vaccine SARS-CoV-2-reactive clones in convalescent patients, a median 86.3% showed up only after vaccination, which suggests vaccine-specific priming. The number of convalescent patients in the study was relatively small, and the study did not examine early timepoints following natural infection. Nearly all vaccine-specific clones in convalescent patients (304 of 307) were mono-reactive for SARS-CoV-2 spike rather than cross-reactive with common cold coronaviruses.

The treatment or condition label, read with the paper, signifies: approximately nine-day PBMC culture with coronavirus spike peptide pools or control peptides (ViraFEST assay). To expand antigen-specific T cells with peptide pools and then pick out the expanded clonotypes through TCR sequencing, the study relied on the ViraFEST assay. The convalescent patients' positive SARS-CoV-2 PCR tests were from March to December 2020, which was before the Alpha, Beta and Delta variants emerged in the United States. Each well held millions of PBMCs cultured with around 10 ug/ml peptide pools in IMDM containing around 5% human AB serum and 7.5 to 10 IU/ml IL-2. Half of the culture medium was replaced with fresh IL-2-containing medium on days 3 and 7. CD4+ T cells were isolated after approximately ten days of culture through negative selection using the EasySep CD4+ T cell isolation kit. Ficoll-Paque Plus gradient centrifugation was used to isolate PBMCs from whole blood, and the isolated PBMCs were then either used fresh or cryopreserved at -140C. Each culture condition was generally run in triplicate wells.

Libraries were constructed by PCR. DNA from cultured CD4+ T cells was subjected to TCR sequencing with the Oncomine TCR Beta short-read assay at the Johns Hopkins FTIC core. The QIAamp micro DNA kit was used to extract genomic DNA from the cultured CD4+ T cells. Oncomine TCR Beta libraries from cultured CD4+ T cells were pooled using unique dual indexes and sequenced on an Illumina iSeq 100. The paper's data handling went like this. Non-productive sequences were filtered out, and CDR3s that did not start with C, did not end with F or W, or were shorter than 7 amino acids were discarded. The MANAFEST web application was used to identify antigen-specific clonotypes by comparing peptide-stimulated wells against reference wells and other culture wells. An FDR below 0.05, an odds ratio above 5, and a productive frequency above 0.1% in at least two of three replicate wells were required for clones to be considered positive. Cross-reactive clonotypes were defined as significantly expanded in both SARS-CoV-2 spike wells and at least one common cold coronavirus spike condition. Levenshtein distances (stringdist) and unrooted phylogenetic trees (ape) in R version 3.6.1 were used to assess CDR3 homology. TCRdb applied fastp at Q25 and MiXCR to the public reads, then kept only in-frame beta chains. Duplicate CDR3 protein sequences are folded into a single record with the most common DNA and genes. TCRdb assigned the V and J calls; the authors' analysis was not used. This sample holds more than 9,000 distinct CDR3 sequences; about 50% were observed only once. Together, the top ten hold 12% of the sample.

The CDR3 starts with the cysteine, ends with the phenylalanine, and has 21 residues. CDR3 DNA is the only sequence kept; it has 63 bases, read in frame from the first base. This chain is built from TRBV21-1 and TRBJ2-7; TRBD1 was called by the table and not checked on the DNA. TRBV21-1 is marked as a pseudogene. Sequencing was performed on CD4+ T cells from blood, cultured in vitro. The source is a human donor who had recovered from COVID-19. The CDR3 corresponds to CASSKGGILKGGVGQPYEQYF. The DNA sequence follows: TGTGCCAGCAGCAAAGGAGGGATTTTAAAAGGGGGGGTAGGACAGCCCTACGAGCAGTACTTC.